Described below is a single T cell receptor (beta chain) sequence and its context. The data are from a study of blood T cell repertoires in COVID-19. Study details: The United States, Italy and Spain provided the acute and convalescent COVID-19 samples. Nucleic acid was either cDNA or gDNA, and it came from T cells, B-cell-depleted T cells, or PBMCs.

Trimming removed 0 bases from V and 6 bases from J, with 14 bases in between. Germline CDR1 is SGHVS and CDR2 is FQNEAQ. The CDR3 totals 15 residues. Per the study methods: Estimation of nucleated cell counts was performed using reference gene primer amplification. The data were produced by immunoSEQ multiplex PCR, yet TCRdb's version contains in-frame clones alone and is incomplete. The DNA was the basis for D and trimming; V, J and clone size are from that table. Of 57,000 or so clones listed, 60% to 85% are singletons. The chain has TRBV7-8 and TRBJ1-1, with a tentative D call TRBD1 (5 bases). Sequences were obtained from peripheral blood. The TCR was taken from a man aged 50 to 60 with active or convalescent COVID-19. The CDR3 is CASSLAGASWPEAFF. As DNA, the CDR3 is TGTGCCAGCAGCTTAGCTGGGGCGTCGTGGCCTGAAGCTTTCTTT.